The clone carrying this T cell receptor (beta chain) was seen just once. Its target is unknown. This record comes from a study of OX40 agonist ivuxolimab in advanced cancers. As for the study in general: Six ivuxolimab dose levels, 0.01 to 10 mg/kg, were given intravenously every 2 weeks. The dose-escalation cohort had hepatocellular carcinoma, melanoma, renal cell or head and neck cancer. Checkpoint inhibitors had been given previously to over 30% of patients. Study-wide results and limits: Averaged across samples, CD8+ T cells carried more expanded clones than CD4+ did.

The data were produced by immunoSEQ multiplex PCR, yet TCRdb's version contains in-frame clones alone and is incomplete. This table has about 47,000 clones, under 90% appearing once. The clonotype comes from an adult with an advanced solid tumor such as melanoma, head and neck, liver or kidney cancer. Here the sequenced sample was CD4+ or CD8+ T cells sorted from blood, taken in a trial of the OX40 agonist ivuxolimab.

The CDR3: CASSLLPQGFNEKLFF. DNA for the CDR3: TGTGCCAGCAGCTTACTCCCCCAGGGATTCAACGAAAAACTGTTTTTT. The chain links TRBV7-2 to TRBJ1-4; a weak D match, TRBD1 (5 bases). Germline values: CDR1 SGHTA, CDR2 FQGNSA. The CDR3 spans 16 residues. V was shortened by 2 bases and J by 8 bases, with 18 bases between the two germline ends.